This paragraph covers one T cell receptor beta chain sequence. The antigen is not known. This sample is part of a study of identical twins. Study-wide results and caveats: Beta out-of-frame sequences showed weaker excess twin sharing. Zero-insertion findings could be partly confounded by invariant cells (MAIT and iNKT cells).

CDR1 and CDR2 (germline): SGHRS, YFSETQ. Deletions cut 1 base from V and 0 bases from J, with 11 bases between. The length of the CDR3 is 15 residues. TCRdb recomputed calls from the 5' RACE reads with MiXCR, one row per CDR3 protein. The sample records approximately 630,000 distinct CDR3 sequences, around 7.4% being singletons. This same sample was also taken into another study, of yellow fever vaccine responses in identical twins.

The sequence came from a young woman in good health. The chain links TRBV5-1 to TRBJ2-7; D uncertain. Sequencing used PBMCs. CDR3 sequence reads: CASSLRRTTSYEQYF. In nucleotides, the CDR3 is TGCGCCAGCAGCTTGCGGCGGACGACCTCCTACGAGCAGTACTTC.